Reported below is one T cell receptor (beta chain). What it recognizes is unknown. The data are from a study of cytomegalovirus exposure and HLA in healthy donors. Use of 60 Vbeta and 13 Jbeta primers characterized the PCR. Repertoires were generated with immunoSEQ multiplex PCR, while TCRdb's copy carries only in-frame clones and drops some. This sample has about 180,000 clones; approximately 80% occur once, and the top ten carry about 1.3%. In germline, CDR1 is LGHNA, CDR2 YSLEER. V was shortened by 0 bases and J by 3 bases, with 15 bases between the two germline ends. The CDR3 is 17 amino acids. Overall study results and limits: The CMV antigen specificity of a few CMV-associated chains was confirmed through in vitro analysis. For cytomegalovirus status, the classifier reportedly gave diagnoses with high specificity and sensitivity.

Sequencing input: PBMCs. The chain uses TRBV4-3 and TRBJ2-1; no clear D gene. This clonotype was sampled from a young man in good health and CMV-seronegative. The DNA for the CDR3 is TGCGCCAGCAGCCAAGATTACCTCCGCTATAACTACAATGAGCAGTTCTTC. Translated: CASSQDYLRYNYNEQFF.